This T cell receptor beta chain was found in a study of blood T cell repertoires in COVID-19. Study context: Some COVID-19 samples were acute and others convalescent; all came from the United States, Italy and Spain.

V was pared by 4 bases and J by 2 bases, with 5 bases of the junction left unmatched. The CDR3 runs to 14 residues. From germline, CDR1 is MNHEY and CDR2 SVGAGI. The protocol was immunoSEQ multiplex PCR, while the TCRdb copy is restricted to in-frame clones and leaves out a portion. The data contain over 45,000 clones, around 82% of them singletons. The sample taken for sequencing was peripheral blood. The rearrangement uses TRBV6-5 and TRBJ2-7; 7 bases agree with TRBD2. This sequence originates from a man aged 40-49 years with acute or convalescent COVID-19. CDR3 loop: CASSSPGLTYEQYF. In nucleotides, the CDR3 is TGTGCCAGCAGTTCACCGGGACTAACCTACGAGCAGTACTTC.